This T cell receptor beta chain comes out of a study of OX40 agonist ivuxolimab in advanced cancers. Profiling relied on immunoSEQ multiplex PCR, and the TCRdb table lists in-frame clones only, not all of them. This sample yields some 25,000 clones, of which over 70% are seen a single time; approximately 1.9% belongs to the top ten. Germline trimming cut 6 bases from V and 15 bases from J; bases unmatched to any gene: 16. Germline CDR1 reads MDHEN; CDR2 reads SYDVKM. The CDR3 has 16 amino acids. The clonotype comes from an adult with an advanced solid tumor such as melanoma, head and neck, liver or kidney cancer. The specimen was CD4+ or CD8+ T cells sorted from blood, collected in a trial of the OX40 agonist ivuxolimab. The rearrangement joins TRBV28 to TRBJ2-1; 14 bases fit TRBD2. The DNA of the CDR3 is TGTGCCAGCAGCCCGGGACTAGCGGGAGATGGGGCCCTGCCGTTCTTC. Translation: CASSPGLAGDGALPFF.